A single sample gave rise to the 26 T cell receptor beta chains below, sequenced in a study of spatial heterogeneity in lung cancer. Study conclusions and caveats: Tumoral mutation counts were tracked by counts of expanded intratumoral alpha and beta TCRs.

Using its own MiXCR run on the 5' RACE reads, TCRdb lists one record per CDR3 protein. The sample includes about 5,100 distinct CDR3 sequences, 5.5% to 7% seen only once; the top ten take approximately 39%. Time point here: sample taken at primary tumor resection. No cognate antigen is known for these TCRs. The specimen comprised lung tumor tissue, sampled at surgery. These receptors came from a female donor with early-stage non-small cell lung cancer.

This clonotype was seen many times. This beta chain lies outside the target of a library built for alpha chains; its clone size means little. This chain uses TRBV5-1 with TRBJ1-1; D uncertain. Germline values: CDR1 SGHRS, CDR2 YFSETQ. Deletions cut 7 bases from V and 1 base from J, with 11 bases between. The CDR3 covers 13 residues. The CDR3 sequence is CASRIRTNTEAFF. Written as DNA, the CDR3 is TGCGCCAGCCGTATACGGACGAACACTGAAGCTTTCTTT.

Within the sample, this clonotype is medium-sized. With the library built for alpha chains, this beta chain is off target and its frequency is not meaningful. CDR3 sequence: CAISETGLNTEAFF. In nucleotides, the CDR3 is TGTGCCATCAGTGAAACAGGATTGAACACTGAAGCTTTCTTT. The chain uses TRBV10-3 and TRBJ1-1; tentatively, D is TRBD1 (5 bases). Germline CDR1 is ENHRY and CDR2 is SYGVKD. The CDR3 extends over 14 amino acids. V was trimmed by 3 bases and J by 0 bases, leaving 8 bases between them.

With respect to this clonotype: This beta chain is a stray read from a library made for alpha chains; its abundance is not meaningful. The chain couples TRBV7-2 to TRBJ1-4; 7 nucleotides match TRBD1. This CDR3 is built from 16 residues. Trimming removed 5 bases from V and 5 bases from J; junction bases left unmatched: 11. Germline V gene lookup returns CDR1 SGHTA and CDR2 FQGNSA. This CDR3 reads CASSPPSTGLNEKLFF. As DNA, the CDR3 is TGTGCCAGCAGCCCCCCTTCGACAGGGCTAAATGAAAAACTGTTTTTT.

This clonotype was observed a few times. Since the library was made to target alpha chains, this beta chain is a stray read and its abundance is not meaningful. The rearrangement links TRBV19 to TRBJ1-1, with 9 bases that match TRBD1. The CDR3 is 16 amino acids. V lost 6 bases, J lost 1 base, and 9 bases stayed unmatched. CDR1 and CDR2 (germline): LNHDA, SQIVND (reference sequence). CDR3 bases: TGTGCCAGTAGCCACGGGGGACAGGGAAGGAACACTGAAGCTTTCTTT. It is translated as CASSHGGQGRNTEAFF. The full variable domain, in which reference TRBV19 and TRBJ1-1 provide the parts outside the CDR3, is DGGITQSPKYLFRKEGQNVTLSCEQNLNHDAMYWYRQDPGQGLRLIYYSQIVNDFQKGDIAEGYSVSREKKESFPLTVTSAQKNPTAFYLCASSHGGQGRNTEAFFGQGTRLTVV.

This clonotype was recorded at least ten times. In a library made to pick up alpha chains, this beta chain is a stray read with a size that means little. V is TRBV6-5 and J is TRBJ2-1; D call uncertain. V lost 3 bases and J lost 8, with 11 bases in between. This CDR3 has 13 residues. Germline V gene lookup returns CDR1 MNHEY and CDR2 SVGAGI. In nucleotides, the CDR3 is TGTGCCAGCAGTTATCCGTCCACCTATGAGCAGTTCTTC. Amino acid sequence: CASSYPSTYEQFF.

The table lists this clonotype with many counts. This beta chain appears as a stray read in a library generated for alpha chains; its size is not informative. The chain employs TRBV28 and TRBJ1-5; D perhaps matches TRBD1 (5 bases). Trimming left V 8 bases short and J 6 bases short, with 17 bases between. The CDR3 is made up of 14 amino acids. Germline CDR1 reads MDHEN; CDR2 reads SYDVKM. The CDR3 loop reads CASGRPGQIQPQHF. DNA for the CDR3: TGTGCCAGCGGCAGGCCAGGGCAAATTCAGCCCCAGCATTTT.

In its sample, this clonotype ranks as medium-sized. The library was prepared for alpha chains; this beta chain is a stray read, so its frequency means little. The genes are TRBV7-9 and TRBJ1-2, with TRBD1 as a possible D gene (6 bases). This CDR3 region has 14 residues. Germline V gives CDR1 SEHNR, CDR2 FQNEAQ (reference sequence). Trimming stripped 0 bases from V and 6 bases from J, with 11 bases between. CDR3 residues: CASSLAGAGDGYTF. DNA for the CDR3: TGTGCCAGCAGCTTAGCAGGGGCAGGGGATGGCTACACCTTC.

This clonotype was counted at least ten times. This beta chain is an unintended read in a library built for alpha chains; its size means little. The chain recombines TRBV7-2 with TRBJ2-3; the D gene is possibly TRBD1 (6 bases). The V end lost 1 base, the J end lost 5 bases, and 16 bases lay between the germline ends. Germline loops: CDR1 SGHTA, CDR2 FQGNSA. CDR3 length: 16 amino acids. This CDR3 is CASSLGGGGFLDTQYF. Here the CDR3 DNA reads TGTGCCAGCAGCTTAGGAGGGGGTGGATTTCTAGATACGCAGTATTTT.

This clonotype was found many times. The library was built for alpha chains, so this beta chain is an off-target read and its size means little. CDR3 nucleotide sequence: TGTGCCAGCAAAAAAACCGGGGGCAATCAGCCCCAGCATTTT. Translation: CASKKTGGNQPQHF. The chain joins TRBV12-3 or TRBV12-4 to TRBJ1-5; D is unclear. V was clipped by 7 bases and J by 2 bases, with 12 bases between them. The CDR3 length is 14 residues.

This clonotype was seen ten or more times. A library prepared for alpha chains yielded this beta chain as an off-target read; its size is of little meaning. The chain joins TRBV20-1 to TRBJ2-1; D uncertain. The CDR3 contains 12 residues. V dropped 4 bases and J dropped 9 bases, with 13 bases sitting between them. Germline V lookup: CDR1 DFQATT, CDR2 SNEGSKA (reference sequence). The CDR3 DNA sequence: TGCAGTGCTACAAATAGAGGCGGTGAGCAGTTCTTC. Translating it yields CSATNRGGEQFF.

This clonotype was recorded many times. For a library built for alpha chains, this beta chain is a stray read; little rests on its size. CDR3 loop: CASSADLSYEQYF. The DNA for the CDR3 is TGCGCCAGCAGTGCGGACCTATCCTACGAGCAGTACTTC. The rearrangement links TRBV10-1 to TRBJ2-7; D is unclear. V lost 4 bases to trimming and J lost 1 base, with 8 bases between them. CDR1 is WNHNN, CDR2 SYGVQD, per germline (reference sequence). The CDR3 extends over 13 amino acids.

Comments on this clonotype: A library prepared for alpha chains yielded this beta chain as an off-target read; its size is of little meaning. V gene TRBV3-1 combines with J gene TRBJ2-7; 7 positions match TRBD2. The CDR3 has 14 residues. The V gene end was trimmed by 3 bases and the J gene end by 5 bases; junction bases not matched to a gene: 7. The germline V gene has CDR1 LGHDT and CDR2 YNNKEL (reference sequence). The CDR3 protein is CASSQGGKSHEQYF. The CDR3 DNA sequence: TGTGCCAGCAGCCAGGGGGGGAAGAGCCACGAGCAGTACTTC.

This clonotype was found a few times. Since it is a stray read in a library aimed at alpha chains, this beta chain has a size that is not meaningful. The J gene is TRBJ1-5, the V gene TRBV20-1; a possible D gene is TRBD1 (6 bases). V lost 3 bases and J 1 base, leaving 10 bases between the germline ends. This CDR3 is built from 14 residues. The germline V gene encodes CDR1 DFQATT and CDR2 SNEGSKA (reference sequence). The CDR3 protein is CSASGQFSNQPQHF. CDR3 nucleotide sequence: TGCAGTGCTAGCGGACAGTTCAGCAATCAGCCCCAGCATTTT.

This clonotype was counted many times. This beta chain is an off-target read within a library intended for alpha chains, so its frequency means little. This sequence joins TRBV20-1 and TRBJ1-5; D unresolved. The germline CDR1 and CDR2 sequences are DFQATT and SNEGSKA (reference sequence). This CDR3 is 11 amino acids long. Trimming stripped 1 base from V and 5 bases from J, with 3 bases between. The DNA for the CDR3 is TGCAGTGCTAGAGGAGATCAGCCCCAGCATTTT. Its protein product is CSARGDQPQHF.

This clonotype is medium-sized by share. This beta chain is an unintended read in a library built for alpha chains; its size means little. The chain uses TRBV29-1 and TRBJ1-1; 8 bases fit TRBD1. CDR3 length: 15 residues. J gave up 3 bases and V 7 bases, and 13 bases lay outside the gene matches. CDR1 and CDR2 from the germline V gene are SQVTM and ANQGSEA. In DNA form, the CDR3 reads TGCAGCGCTACAGGGGGGGATCGTATTGACACTGAAGCTTTCTTT. Its translation: CSATGGDRIDTEAFF.

This clonotype was recorded many times. Found in a library prepared for alpha chains, this beta chain is an off-target read, and its abundance has little meaning. The rearrangement uses TRBV12-3 or TRBV12-4 and TRBJ1-2, with TRBD1 matching 8 bases. The CDR3 has 14 amino acids. V was clipped by 2 bases and J by 8 bases; unmatched bases: 7. Written as DNA, the CDR3 is TGTGCCAGCAGTTTAACCCAGGGGGCCGGGGGCTACACCTTC. This translates into CASSLTQGAGGYTF.

Relative to its sample, this clonotype is medium-sized (0.01 to 0.1%). The size of this beta chain means little, since it is a stray read in a library made for alpha chains. The chain has TRBV4-2 and TRBJ2-3; TRBD2 agrees at 11 bases. J lost 5 bases, V lost 1 base, and 14 bases had no gene match. Per germline, CDR1 LGHNA and CDR2 YNFKEQ. The CDR3 totals 19 residues. Here the CDR3 reads CASSQGARATSGSVDTQYF. In DNA, the CDR3 is TGTGCCAGCAGCCAAGGCGCGAGGGCTACTAGCGGGAGTGTAGATACGCAGTATTTT.

This clonotype was counted at least ten times. This beta chain slipped into a library made for alpha chains as a stray read, so its size is not meaningful. The gene calls are TRBV5-1 and TRBJ2-5; no clear D. This CDR3 region has 12 residues. V was clipped by 4 bases and J by 1 base, with 5 bases between them. Germline assignment: CDR1 SGHRS and CDR2 YFSETQ. The DNA for the CDR3 is TGCGCCAGCAGCGTACTCCAAGAGACCCAGTACTTC. Translated, it gives CASSVLQETQYF.

This clonotype is labeled as medium-sized. This beta chain was picked up by a library intended for alpha chains and is off target, so its count carries little meaning. The chain uses TRBV6-1 and TRBJ2-7; D remains ambiguous. In germline, CDR1 is MNHNS, CDR2 SASEGT. The ends were cut back, 4 bases at V and 2 bases at J, with 15 bases in the middle. The CDR3 contains 15 residues. The CDR3 DNA reads as TGTGCCAGCAGTGTCTCCGCTAGGTCCACCTACGAGCAGTACTTC. It codes for CASSVSARSTYEQYF.

This clonotype was recorded at least ten times. This beta chain represents an off-target read in a library built for alpha chains; its size is of limited meaning. The chain joins TRBV10-2 to TRBJ1-5, with no clear D. The CDR3 covers 13 residues. Per the germline V gene, CDR1 is WSHSY and CDR2 is SAAADI. V lost 2 bases and J lost 7, with 9 bases in between. The CDR3, as DNA: TGCGCCAGCAGTGAGGGGCAGATCCAGCCCCAGCATTTT. Translation gives CASSEGQIQPQHF.

This clonotype was counted at least ten times. This beta chain represents an off-target read in a library built for alpha chains; its size is of limited meaning. The gene calls are TRBV5-1 and TRBJ2-7; the D is unclear. Trimming removed 0 bases at V and 0 bases at J, with 13 bases between. From germline, CDR1 is SGHRS and CDR2 YFSETQ. The CDR3 runs to 16 residues. The CDR3 loop is CASSLVGFPLSYEQYF. The CDR3 DNA reads as TGCGCCAGCAGCTTGGTGGGGTTTCCCCTCTCCTACGAGCAGTACTTC.

With respect to this clonotype: This beta chain came through as a stray read in a library set up for alpha chains, and its size says little. This chain connects TRBV20-1 to TRBJ1-4, with D tentatively TRBD1 (5 bases). The V and J ends lost 3 bases and 0 bases respectively, with 11 bases between them. The germline V gene encodes CDR1 DFQATT and CDR2 SNEGSKA (reference sequence). This CDR3 region has 15 residues. CDR3 bases: TGCAGTGCTAGGGGGACTGTTGCAACTAATGAAAAACTGTTTTTT. This gives the protein CSARGTVATNEKLFF.

This clonotype was detected ten times or more. Since it is a stray read in a library aimed at alpha chains, this beta chain has a size that is not meaningful. The chain uses TRBV6-5 and TRBJ1-5; D is unresolved. The CDR3 has 13 residues. The V and J ends lost 4 bases and 5 bases respectively, with 9 bases between them. Germline CDR1 and CDR2: MNHEY and SVGAGI. This CDR3 is CASSFLRDQPQHF. CDR3 in DNA: TGTGCCAGCAGTTTCCTCCGTGATCAGCCCCAGCATTTT.

This clonotype was observed at least ten times. The library was built for alpha chains, so this beta chain is an off-target read and its size means little. CDR3: CASSSPGTGHNEQFF. In nucleotides, the CDR3 is TGTGCCAGCAGCTCACCCGGGACAGGGCACAATGAGCAGTTCTTC. The chain recombines TRBV7-2 with TRBJ2-1, with 9 positions matching TRBD1. V gave up 4 bases and J gave up 5 bases; unmatched junction bases: 6. Germline V gives CDR1 SGHTA, CDR2 FQGNSA. The CDR3 runs to 15 residues.

This clonotype was recorded at least ten times. The size of this beta chain means little, since it is a stray read in a library made for alpha chains. The rearrangement links TRBV7-9 to TRBJ1-4; 8 bases line up with TRBD1. The length of the CDR3 is 16 residues. V lost 5 bases, J lost 5 bases, and 10 bases stayed unmatched. The germline CDR1 and CDR2 sequences are SEHNR and FQNEAQ (reference sequence). In DNA, the CDR3 is TGTGCCAGCAGCCCCCCCTCCAGGGGGCAGAATGAAAAACTGTTTTTT. Translated: CASSPPSRGQNEKLFF.

This clonotype was picked up many times. Since the library was made to target alpha chains, this beta chain is a stray read and its abundance is not meaningful. The chain is built from TRBV20-1 and TRBJ1-5; D gene ambiguous. Trimming left V 3 bases short and J 3 bases short, with 9 bases between. The CDR3 is 13 residues long. Germline CDR1 is DFQATT and CDR2 is SNEGSKA (reference sequence). The CDR3 region has the DNA TGCAGTGCTAGGAGTCTACCCAATCAGCCCCAGCATTTT. Translation: CSARSLPNQPQHF.